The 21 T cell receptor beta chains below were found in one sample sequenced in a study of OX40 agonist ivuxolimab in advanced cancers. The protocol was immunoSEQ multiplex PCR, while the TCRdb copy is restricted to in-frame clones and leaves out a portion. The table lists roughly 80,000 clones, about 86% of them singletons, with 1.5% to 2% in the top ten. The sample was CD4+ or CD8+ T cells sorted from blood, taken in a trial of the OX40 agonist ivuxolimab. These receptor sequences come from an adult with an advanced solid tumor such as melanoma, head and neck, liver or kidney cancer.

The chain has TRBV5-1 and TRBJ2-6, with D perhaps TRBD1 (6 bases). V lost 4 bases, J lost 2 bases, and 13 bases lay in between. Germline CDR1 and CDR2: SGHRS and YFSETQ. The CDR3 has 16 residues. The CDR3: CASSTSGQTGANVLTF. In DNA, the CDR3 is TGCGCCAGCAGCACGTCTGGACAGACTGGGGCCAACGTCCTGACTTTC.

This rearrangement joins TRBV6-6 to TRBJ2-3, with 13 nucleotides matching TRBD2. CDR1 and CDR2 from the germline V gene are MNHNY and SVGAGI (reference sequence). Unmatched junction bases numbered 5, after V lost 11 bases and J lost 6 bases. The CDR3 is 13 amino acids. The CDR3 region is CAEGTSGADTQYF. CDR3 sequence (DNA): TGTGCCGAAGGGACTAGCGGGGCGGATACGCAGTATTTT.

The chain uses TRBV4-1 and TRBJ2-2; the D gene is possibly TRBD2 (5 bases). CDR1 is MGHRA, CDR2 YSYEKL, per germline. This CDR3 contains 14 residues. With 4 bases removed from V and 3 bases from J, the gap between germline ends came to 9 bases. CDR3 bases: TGCGCCAGCAGCCCCTACGGGGACACCGGGGAGCTGTTTTTT. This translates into CASSPYGDTGELFF.

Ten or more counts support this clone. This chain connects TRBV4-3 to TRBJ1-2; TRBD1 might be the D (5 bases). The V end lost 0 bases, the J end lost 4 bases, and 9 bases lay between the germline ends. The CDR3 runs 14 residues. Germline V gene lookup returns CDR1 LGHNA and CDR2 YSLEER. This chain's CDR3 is CASSQEWGSYGYTF. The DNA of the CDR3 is TGCGCCAGCAGCCAAGAATGGGGGAGCTATGGCTACACCTTC.

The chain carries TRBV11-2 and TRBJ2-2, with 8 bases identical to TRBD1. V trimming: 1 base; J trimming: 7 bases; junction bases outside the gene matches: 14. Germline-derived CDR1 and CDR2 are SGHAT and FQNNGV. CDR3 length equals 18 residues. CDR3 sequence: CASSLARSGRGLVGELFF. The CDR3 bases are TGTGCCAGCAGCTTAGCGAGGTCGGGCAGGGGGCTCGTCGGGGAGCTGTTTTTT. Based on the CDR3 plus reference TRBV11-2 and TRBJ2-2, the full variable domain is EAGVAQSPRYKIIEKRQSVAFWCNPISGHATLYWYQQILGQGPKLLIQFQNNGVVDDSQLPKDRFSAERLKGVDSTLKIQPAKLEDSAVYLCASSLARSGRGLVGELFFGEGSRLTVL.

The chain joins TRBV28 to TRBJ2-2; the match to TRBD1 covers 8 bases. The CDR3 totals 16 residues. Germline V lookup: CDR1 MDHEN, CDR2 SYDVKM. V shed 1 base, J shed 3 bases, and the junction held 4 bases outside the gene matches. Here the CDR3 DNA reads TGTGCCAGCAGTTTATATTGGACAGGGTACACCGGGGAGCTGTTTTTT. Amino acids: CASSLYWTGYTGELFF.

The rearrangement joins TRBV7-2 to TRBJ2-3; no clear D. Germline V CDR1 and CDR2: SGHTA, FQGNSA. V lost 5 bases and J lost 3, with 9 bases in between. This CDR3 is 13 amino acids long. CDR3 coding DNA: TGTGCCAGCAGCGGTCAACGGACAGATACGCAGTATTTT. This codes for CASSGQRTDTQYF. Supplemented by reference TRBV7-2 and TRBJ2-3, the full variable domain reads GAGVSQSPSNKVTEKGKDVELRCDPISGHTALYWYRQSLGQGLEFLIYFQGNSAPDKSGLPSDRFSAERTGGSVSTLTIQRTQQEDSAVYLCASSGQRTDTQYFGPGTRLTVL.

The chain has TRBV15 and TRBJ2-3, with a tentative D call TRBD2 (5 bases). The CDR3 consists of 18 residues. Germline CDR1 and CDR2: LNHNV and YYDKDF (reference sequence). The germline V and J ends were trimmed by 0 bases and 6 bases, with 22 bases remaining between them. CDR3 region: CATSRDAGTSFPADTQYF. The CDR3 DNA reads TGTGCCACCAGCAGAGATGCGGGCACCTCCTTTCCCGCGGATACGCAGTATTTT.

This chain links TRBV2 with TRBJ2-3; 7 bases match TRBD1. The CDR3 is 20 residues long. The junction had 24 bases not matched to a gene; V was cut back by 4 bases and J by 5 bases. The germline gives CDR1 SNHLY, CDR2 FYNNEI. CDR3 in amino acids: CASSGPRSRDSQRKGDTQYF. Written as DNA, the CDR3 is TGTGCCAGCAGTGGACCTAGAAGTAGGGACAGTCAAAGGAAAGGAGATACGCAGTATTTT.

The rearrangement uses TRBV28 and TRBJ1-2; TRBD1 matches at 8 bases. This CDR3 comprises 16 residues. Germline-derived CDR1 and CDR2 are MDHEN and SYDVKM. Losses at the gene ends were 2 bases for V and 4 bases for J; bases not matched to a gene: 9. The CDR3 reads CASSLMVQGAAYGYTF. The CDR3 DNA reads TGTGCCAGCAGTTTAATGGTGCAGGGGGCGGCCTATGGCTACACCTTC.

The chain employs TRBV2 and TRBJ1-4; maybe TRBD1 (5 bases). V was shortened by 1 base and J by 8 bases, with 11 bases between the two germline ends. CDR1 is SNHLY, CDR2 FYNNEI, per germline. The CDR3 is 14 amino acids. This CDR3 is CASSEGGFREKLFF. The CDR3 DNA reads TGTGCCAGCAGTGAAGGGGGCTTTCGGGAAAAACTGTTTTTT.

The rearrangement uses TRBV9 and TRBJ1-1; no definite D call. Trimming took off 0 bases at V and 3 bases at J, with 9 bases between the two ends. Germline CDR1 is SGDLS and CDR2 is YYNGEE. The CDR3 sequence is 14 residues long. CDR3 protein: CASSVDFYHTEAFF. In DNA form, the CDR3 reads TGTGCCAGCAGCGTAGACTTCTATCACACTGAAGCTTTCTTT.

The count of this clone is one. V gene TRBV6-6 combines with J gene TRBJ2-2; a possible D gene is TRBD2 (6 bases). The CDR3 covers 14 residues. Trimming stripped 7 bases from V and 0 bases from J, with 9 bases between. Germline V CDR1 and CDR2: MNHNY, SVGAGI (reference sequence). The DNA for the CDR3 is TGTGCCAGCAAAGGGGACTCGAACACCGGGGAGCTGTTTTTT. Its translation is CASKGDSNTGELFF.

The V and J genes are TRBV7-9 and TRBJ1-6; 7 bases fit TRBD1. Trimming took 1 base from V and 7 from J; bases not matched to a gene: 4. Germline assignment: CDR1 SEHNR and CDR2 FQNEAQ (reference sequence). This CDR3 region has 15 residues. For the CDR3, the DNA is TGTGCCAGCAGCTTAGTGACAGGGTGGAATTCACCCCTCCACTTT. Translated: CASSLVTGWNSPLHF.

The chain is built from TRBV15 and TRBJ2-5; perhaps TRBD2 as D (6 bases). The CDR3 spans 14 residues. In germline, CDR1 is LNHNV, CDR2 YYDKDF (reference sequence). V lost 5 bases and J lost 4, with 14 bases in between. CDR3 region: CATSRVLASETQYF. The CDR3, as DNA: TGTGCCACCAGCCGGGTGCTAGCGTCAGAGACCCAGTACTTC.

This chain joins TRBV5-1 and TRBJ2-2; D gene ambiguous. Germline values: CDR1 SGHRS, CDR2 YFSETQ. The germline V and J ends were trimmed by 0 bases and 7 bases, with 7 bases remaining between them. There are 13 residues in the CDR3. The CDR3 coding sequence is TGCGCCAGCAGCTTGGTGCCGGACGGGGAGCTGTTTTTT. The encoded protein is CASSLVPDGELFF.

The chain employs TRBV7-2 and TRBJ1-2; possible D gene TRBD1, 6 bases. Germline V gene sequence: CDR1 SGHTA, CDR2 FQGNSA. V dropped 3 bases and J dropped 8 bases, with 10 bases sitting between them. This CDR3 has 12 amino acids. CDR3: CASSLRGDGYTF. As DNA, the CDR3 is TGTGCCAGCAGCTTGAGGGGGGACGGCTACACCTTC.

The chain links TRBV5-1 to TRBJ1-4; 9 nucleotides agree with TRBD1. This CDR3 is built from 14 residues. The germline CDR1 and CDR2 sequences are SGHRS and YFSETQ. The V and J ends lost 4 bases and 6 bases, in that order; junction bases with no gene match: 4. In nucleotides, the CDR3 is TGCGCCAGCAGCGAGGGACAGGGTTATGAAAAACTGTTTTTT. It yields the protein CASSEGQGYEKLFF.

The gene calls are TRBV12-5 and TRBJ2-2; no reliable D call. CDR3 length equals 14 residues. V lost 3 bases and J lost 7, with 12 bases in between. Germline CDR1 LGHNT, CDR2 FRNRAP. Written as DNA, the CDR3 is TGTGCTAGTGGTTTTCGGCTAGAAGACGGGGAGCTGTTTTTT. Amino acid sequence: CASGFRLEDGELFF.

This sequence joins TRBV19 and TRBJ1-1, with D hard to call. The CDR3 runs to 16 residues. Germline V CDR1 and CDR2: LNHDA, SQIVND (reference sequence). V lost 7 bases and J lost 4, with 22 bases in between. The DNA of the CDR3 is TGTGCCAGTAATTCCCCACTTAGAGGGCGCCGCACTGAAGCTTTCTTT. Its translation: CASNSPLRGRRTEAFF.

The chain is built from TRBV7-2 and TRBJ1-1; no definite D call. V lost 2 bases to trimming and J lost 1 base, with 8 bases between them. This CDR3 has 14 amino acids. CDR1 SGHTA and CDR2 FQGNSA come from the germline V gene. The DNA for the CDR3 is TGTGCCAGCAGCTTAAAATGGGGGAACACTGAAGCTTTCTTT. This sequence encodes CASSLKWGNTEAFF.